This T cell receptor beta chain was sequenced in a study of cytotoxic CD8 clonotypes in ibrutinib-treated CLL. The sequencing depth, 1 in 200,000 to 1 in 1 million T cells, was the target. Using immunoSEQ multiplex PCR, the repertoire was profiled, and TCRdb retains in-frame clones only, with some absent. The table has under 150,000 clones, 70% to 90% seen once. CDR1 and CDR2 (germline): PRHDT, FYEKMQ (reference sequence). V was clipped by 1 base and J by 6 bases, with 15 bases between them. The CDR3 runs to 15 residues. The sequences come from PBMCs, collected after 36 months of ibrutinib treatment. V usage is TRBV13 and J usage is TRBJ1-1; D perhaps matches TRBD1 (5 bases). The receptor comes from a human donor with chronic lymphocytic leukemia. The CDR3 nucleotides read TGTGCCAGCAGCTTAGTCGTACGGGCGGGGGCTGAAGCTTTCTTT. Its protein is CASSLVVRAGAEAFF.